A selection of T cell receptor beta chains follows, all from one sample in a study of T-cell memory formation after mild COVID-19. Via MiXCR, TCRdb re-called the 5' RACE reads, giving one row per CDR3 protein. The table has approximately 290,000 distinct CDR3 sequences, 19% seen once; the top ten hold roughly 21%. Material: PBMCs or a T cell subset sorted from them (not recorded which). These receptors originate from a man aged 18-30 years who had mild COVID-19 (a few samples of this study predate the infection). Cell type and time point are not known. Both conserved end residues are part of each CDR3. A D gene is named only where the DNA matches it firmly.

v_call d_call cdr3_aa
TRBV12-3/TRBV12-4 NA CASAFGDTDTQYF
TRBV7-6 NA CASSLVQSYGYTF
TRBV7-9 TRBD2 CASSRSSGQETQYF
TRBV27 NA CASSLFGAGNEQYF
TRBV4-2 NA CASSHRDSNQPQHF
TRBV18 NA CASSPGSADQPQHF
TRBV7-2 NA CASSSRDTQYF
TRBV11-2 NA CASSTPGRGAYEQYF
TRBV5-1 TRBD2 CASSGTSTSWREQYF
TRBV10-3 NA CAISQTSDTQYF
TRBV18 NA CASSLRSGQEAFF
TRBV9 NA CASSVGQGRNQPQHF
TRBV11-2 TRBD2 CASSLLAGSYNEQFF
TRBV6-2/TRBV6-3 NA CASTQFGDTQYF
TRBV27 NA CASMSGGSEAFF
TRBV4-1 NA CASRSIIVGGSGETQYF
TRBV20-1 NA CSSTGLRGTSGDTQYF
TRBV5-5 NA CASSLVGGRTGELFF
TRBV15 TRBD2 CATSTAGEQETQYF
TRBV4-1 NA CASSLQEGNSPLHF
TRBV6-2/TRBV6-3 TRBD1 CASRTGGLYEQYF
TRBV14 NA CASSQDRSGPISGELFF
TRBV25-1 TRBD1 CASSDPGTDRRCF
TRBV7-2 TRBD1 CASSWTGVGTGELFF
TRBV6-5 NA CASTPRQGSYEQYF
TRBV20-1 NA CSARVTGSNIQYF
TRBV7-8 TRBD1 CASSWAPDRGSRFGQPQHF
TRBV12-3/TRBV12-4 NA CASIYGGINEQFF
TRBV11-2 TRBD1 CASSPHRGRPGELFF
TRBV4-1 NA CASSPPNGLNEKLFF
TRBV7-2 NA CASSPSTTYEQYF
TRBV7-6 TRBD1 CASSPGQSPSTDTQYF
TRBV5-1 NA CASSWLFWGNTEAFF
TRBV9 NA CASNGSSYNSPLHF
TRBV7-2 TRBD2 CASSLTSGGYTDTQYF
TRBV5-1 NA CASSFRGPRDAQHF
TRBV5-1 NA CASSPGASYNEQFF
TRBV29-1 NA CSVEDTVLDGGSYNEQFF
TRBV7-6 NA CASSLEWGGRGEQFF
TRBV4-1 NA CASSQAGTLSSPLHF
TRBV2 NA CASKRSGEDYGYTF
TRBV10-3 NA CAISEFGESSYEQYF
TRBV7-2 NA CASSLEYEQFF
TRBV4-2 NA CASSQARGETQYF
TRBV5-1 TRBD2 CASSPSPSGQSTDTQYF
TRBV9 NA CASSFSGAGTQYF
TRBV7-9 NA CASSRTNSQGNQPQHF
TRBV5-1 NA CASKQGVYEQYF
TRBV30 TRBD2 CAWSLAGGHPDTQYF
TRBV4-3 NA CASSQVQLATYGYTF
TRBV6-2/TRBV6-3 NA CASSYLLGGDNEKLFF
TRBV6-5 NA CASSVQGPRNTIYF
TRBV7-2 TRBD1 CASSWDRASTEAFF
TRBV14 NA CASSQDRWEKLFF
TRBV10-3 TRBD2 CAIKTGLADSDTQYF
TRBV7-9 TRBD2 CASSDHGRGAYNEQFF
TRBV21-1 NA CASSTRDRGRYTEAFF